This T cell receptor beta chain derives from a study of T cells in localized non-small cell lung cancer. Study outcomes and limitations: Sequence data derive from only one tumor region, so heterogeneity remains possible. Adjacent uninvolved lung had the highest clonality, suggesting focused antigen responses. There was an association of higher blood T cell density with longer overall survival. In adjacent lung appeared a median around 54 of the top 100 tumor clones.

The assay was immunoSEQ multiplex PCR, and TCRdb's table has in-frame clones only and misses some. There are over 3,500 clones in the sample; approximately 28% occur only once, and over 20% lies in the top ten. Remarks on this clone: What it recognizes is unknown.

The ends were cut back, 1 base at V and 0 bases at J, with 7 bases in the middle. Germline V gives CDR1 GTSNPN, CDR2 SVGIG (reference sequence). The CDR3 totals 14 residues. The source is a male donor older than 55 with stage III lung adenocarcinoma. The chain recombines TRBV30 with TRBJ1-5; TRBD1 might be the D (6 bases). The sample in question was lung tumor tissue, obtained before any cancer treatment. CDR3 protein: CAWSGGHSNQPQHF. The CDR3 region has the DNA TGTGCCTGGAGTGGGGGGCATAGCAATCAGCCCCAGCATTTT.